This T cell receptor (beta chain) came from a study of shared T cell receptors in the human thymus (dated by TCRdb to 2020 to 2022). Study-wide context: The study investigated the way shared, self-reactive T-cell receptor alpha chains are produced in the human thymus.

The germline V gene encodes CDR1 LNHDA and CDR2 SQIVND (reference sequence). From V the trimming removes 2 bases and from J it removes 4 bases, while the gene matches leave 5 bases of the junction unaccounted for. Including the terminal cysteine and phenylalanine, the CDR3 comprises 14 residues. Only the CDR3 portion is preserved as DNA: 42 bases, with reading frame beginning at the first base. The library relied on the immunoSEQ multiplex PCR assay. TCRdb obtained this table from immuneACCESS and retained in-frame rearrangements with V and J assigned. These tables miss some clones; where compared with another copy, unresolved V genes account for less than half of the shortfall, and the remainder is unexplained. In all, the sample holds hundreds of thousands of clones, and approximately 87% of those were seen once. The ten largest clones take up about 0.0094% of the sample. For this clone: Its antigen remains unidentified. Per-base quality was not reported, and no clone a single base away is much larger than it.

The sample also formed part of further work on human thymus T cells. The second study's authors report: The donors were immunologically healthy infants in Finland who had open corrective cardiac surgery for congenital heart defects. The thymus tissue came from surgical resects taken out during corrective cardiac surgery. Usage of V and J gene segments appeared to be biased in both the thymic and the peripheral blood repertoires. According to the related research, thymic TCR repertoires were highly overlapping among unrelated individuals. The study described the TCR alpha and beta repertoires in roughly 8 infant thymus samples and a few matching peripheral blood samples. Donor ages ranging from roughly 7 to 250 days were recorded, and more than 5 male and a couple of female infants were included in the cohort. After being mechanically released from the tissue, thymocytes were kept at -70 degrees C in pellets of roughly 9.5-32 million cells. A QIAsymphony instrument was used to extract genomic DNA from the frozen cell pellets. The immunoSEQ multiplex PCR assay was used to amplify the TCRB and TCRAD loci from a standardized amount of quality-controlled genomic DNA. The V(D)J region was spanned by amplicons of a length sufficient to cover the CDR3 and to identify V and J genes. The amplicons were sequenced on an Illumina platform via the commercial immunoSEQ service. Primer bias and sequencing errors were corrected as previously described, and TCRAD and TCRB were defined on the basis of the IMGT database. Analysis of the repertoires was done with immunoSEQ Analyzer 3.0 and VDJTools and included basic statistics, V/J segment usage, diversity estimates, rarefaction and pairwise overlap. Diversity was estimated using the Chao1, ChaoE, Efron-Thisted, Shannon and inverse Simpson indices, and was also estimated on datasets down-sampled to the size of the smallest sample. Repertoire overlap was determined by strict matching of CDR3 nucleotide sequence, V gene and J gene, and Jaccard-based multidimensional scaling clustering was applied. Thymus samples yielded on average around 800,000 unique TCRB clonotypes, compared with some 83,000 from blood samples.

The chain was built from TRBV19 and TRBJ2-7, and 7 junction bases match TRBD1. The TCR originated in a boy in the first two years of life with a congenital heart defect. Donor details come from another sample of the same person, matched by shared clones. Sequencing was done on a sample of thymocytes. The base sequence is TGTGCCAGTAGTATAATGCCAGGGGGATACGAGCAGTACTTC. Translated, it gives CASSIMPGGYEQYF. Reference TRBV19 and TRBJ2-7 genes cover what lies past the CDR3, so the full variable domain is DGGITQSPKYLFRKEGQNVTLSCEQNLNHDAMYWYRQDPGQGLRLIYYSQIVNDFQKGDIAEGYSVSREKKESFPLTVTSAQKNPTAFYLCASSIMPGGYEQYFGPGTRLTVT.